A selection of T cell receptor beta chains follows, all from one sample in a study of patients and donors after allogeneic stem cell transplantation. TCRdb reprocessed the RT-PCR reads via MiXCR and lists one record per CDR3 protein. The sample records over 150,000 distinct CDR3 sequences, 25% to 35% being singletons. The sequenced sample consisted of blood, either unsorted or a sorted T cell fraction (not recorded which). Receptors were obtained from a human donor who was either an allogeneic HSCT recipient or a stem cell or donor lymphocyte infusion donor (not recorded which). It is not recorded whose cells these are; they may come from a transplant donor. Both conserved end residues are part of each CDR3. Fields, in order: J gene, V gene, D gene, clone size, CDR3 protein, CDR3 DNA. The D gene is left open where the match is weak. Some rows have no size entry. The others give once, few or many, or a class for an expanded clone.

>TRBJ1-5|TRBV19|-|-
CASSIGGLYQPQHF
TGTGCCAGTAGTATCGGGGGGCTCTATCAGCCCCAGCATTTT
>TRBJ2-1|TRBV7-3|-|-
CASSSPGLINEQFF
TGTGCCAGCAGCTCCCCGGGTCTTATAAATGAGCAGTTCTTC
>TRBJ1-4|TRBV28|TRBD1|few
CASSLSGGNEKLFF
TGTGCCAGCAGTTTATCAGGGGGGAATGAAAAACTGTTTTTT
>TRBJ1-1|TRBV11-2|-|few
CASSLDIGYWGEAFF
TGTGCCAGCAGCTTAGATATCGGGTATTGGGGAGAGGCTTTCTTT
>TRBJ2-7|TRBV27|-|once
CASSPGTAMIYEQYF
TGTGCCAGCAGTCCCGGGACTGCCATGATCTACGAGCAGTACTTC
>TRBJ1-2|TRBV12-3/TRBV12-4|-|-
CASIHAGSGGYTF
TGTGCCAGCATCCACGCGGGATCGGGAGGCTACACCTTC
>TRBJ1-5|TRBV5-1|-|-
CASKLQGPNQPQHF
TGCGCCAGCAAGCTACAGGGCCCTAATCAGCCCCAGCATTTT
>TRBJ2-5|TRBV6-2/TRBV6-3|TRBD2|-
CATGTSGSGETQYF
TGTGCCACCGGGACTAGCGGGAGCGGAGAGACCCAGTACTTC
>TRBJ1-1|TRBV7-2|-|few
CASSLVPHQGTEAFF
TGTGCCAGCAGCTTAGTTCCCCACCAGGGGACTGAAGCTTTCTTT
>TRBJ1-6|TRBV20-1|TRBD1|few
CSARVTGSNSPLHF
TGCAGTGCTAGAGTGACAGGGAGCAATTCACCCCTCCACTTT
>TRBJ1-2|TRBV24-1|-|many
CATSRGSLNYGYTF
TGTGCCACCAGCAGGGGTTCCCTTAACTATGGCTACACCTTC
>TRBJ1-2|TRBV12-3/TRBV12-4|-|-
CASSTRHTLYGYTF
TGTGCCAGCAGTACTCGACACACCCTCTATGGCTACACCTTC
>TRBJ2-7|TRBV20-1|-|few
CSARDPRQGGNEQYF
TGCAGTGCTAGAGATCCTAGACAGGGAGGGAACGAGCAGTACTTC
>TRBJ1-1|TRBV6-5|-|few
CASSSTGGTTFF
TGTGCCAGCAGTTCAACGGGAGGGACGACTTTCTTT
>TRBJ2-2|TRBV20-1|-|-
CSAPGLSNTGELFF
TGCAGTGCACCCGGACTTTCGAACACCGGGGAGCTGTTTTTT
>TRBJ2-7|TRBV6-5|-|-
CASSYSHTRHFPYEQYF
TGTGCCAGCAGTTACAGCCATACCCGCCACTTTCCCTACGAGCAGTACTTC
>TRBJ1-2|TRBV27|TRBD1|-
CASSHRGGNYGYTF
TGTGCCAGCAGTCACAGGGGGGGTAACTATGGCTACACCTTC
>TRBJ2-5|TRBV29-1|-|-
CSVGALLIVETQYF
TGCAGCGTTGGGGCACTCCTTATCGTTGAGACCCAGTACTTC
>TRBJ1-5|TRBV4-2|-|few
CASSQGPQPQHF
TGTGCCAGCAGCCAGGGACCCCAGCCCCAGCATTTT
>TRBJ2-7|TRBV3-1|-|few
CASSQEFLGPLYF
TGTGCCAGCAGCCAAGAATTTCTGGGACCTCTTTACTTC
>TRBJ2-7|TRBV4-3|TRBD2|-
CASSPGTSPGSNEQYF
TGCGCCAGCAGCCCCGGGACTAGTCCCGGATCGAACGAGCAGTACTTC
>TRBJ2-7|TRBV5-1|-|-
CASSPGPGYEQYF
TGCGCCAGCAGCCCGGGACCCGGCTACGAGCAGTACTTC
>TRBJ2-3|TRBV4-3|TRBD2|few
CASSQESPSAGGADTQYF
TGCGCCAGCAGCCAAGAGAGTCCCTCTGCGGGAGGGGCAGATACGCAGTATTTT
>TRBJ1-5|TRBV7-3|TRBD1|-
CASSFSLDRGSQPQHF
TGTGCCAGCAGCTTCTCTCTAGACAGGGGCAGCCAGCCCCAGCATTTT
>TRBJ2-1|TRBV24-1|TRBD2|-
CATSRTSGSSYNEQFF
TGTGCCACCAGCCGGACTAGCGGGTCTTCCTACAATGAGCAGTTCTTC
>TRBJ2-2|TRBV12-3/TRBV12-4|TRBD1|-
CASLRGFTGELFF
TGTGCCAGTCTCAGGGGGTTCACCGGGGAGCTGTTTTTT
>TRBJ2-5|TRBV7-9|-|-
CASSLVGLETQYF
TGTGCCAGCAGCTTAGTGGGGCTAGAGACCCAGTACTTC
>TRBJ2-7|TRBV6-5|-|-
CASRTETYEQYF
TGTGCCAGCAGGACAGAAACCTACGAGCAGTACTTC
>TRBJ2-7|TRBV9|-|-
CASSVDALTSYEQYF
TGTGCCAGCAGCGTAGACGCCCTAACCTCCTACGAGCAGTACTTC